This T cell receptor beta chain was found in a study of blood T cells in healthy people across ages. With a J-beta primer mix and a sample-barcoded 5' primer, a second PCR ran about 6 to 11 cycles. TCRdb analysed the 5' RACE reads with MiXCR anew, one entry per CDR3 protein. The table shows over 550,000 distinct CDR3 sequences, with about 30% occurring only once. Findings and caveats of the study: CMV status of donors was unknown, possibly confounding expanded clonotype changes. Age showed a roughly linear inverse relationship with TCR beta diversity per million T cells. It was not possible, with unsorted PBMCs, to conclusively compare naive and antigen-experienced cells.

This clonotype was picked up many times. The antigen remains undetermined. With 5 bases removed from V and 0 bases from J, the gap between germline ends came to 14 bases. The V gene's germline CDR1 is SGHAT and CDR2 FQNNGV. The CDR3 covers 15 residues. Healthy individuals of Caucasian origin from Russia, aged about 6 to 100, served as donors. This TCR came from a woman of 80 years or more in good health. The chain uses TRBV11-2 and TRBJ2-7; tentative D call: TRBD1 (5 bases). Sequenced input: blood. CDR3 loop: CASSPRWGGSYEQYF. The CDR3, as DNA: TGTGCCAGCAGCCCCAGGTGGGGCGGCTCCTACGAGCAGTACTTC.